Listed here are 32 T cell receptor beta chains from one sample, sequenced in a study of OX40 agonist ivuxolimab in advanced cancers. The assay was immunoSEQ multiplex PCR, and TCRdb's table has in-frame clones only and misses some. The sample holds tens of thousands of clones, 89% seen once. The sample here was CD4+ or CD8+ T cells sorted from blood, taken in a trial of the OX40 agonist ivuxolimab. These receptor sequences come from an adult with an advanced solid tumor such as melanoma, head and neck, liver or kidney cancer.

The rearrangement uses TRBV6-6 and TRBJ2-3; tentatively, D is TRBD2 (6 bases). Deletions cut 2 bases from V and 4 bases from J, with 16 bases between. This CDR3 is 16 amino acids long. In germline, CDR1 is MNHNY, CDR2 SVGAGI (reference sequence). CDR3 nucleotides: TGTGCCAGCAGTTACCCCCGGGAGAAGGTCGCAGATACGCAGTATTTT. This encodes CASSYPREKVADTQYF.

This chain joins TRBV30 and TRBJ1-2; D remains ambiguous. The CDR3 consists of 12 residues. CDR1 and CDR2 from the germline V gene are GTSNPN and SVGIG (reference sequence). V gave up 0 bases and J gave up 4 bases, with 6 bases separating them. CDR3 DNA sequence: TGTGCCTGGAGTGTAAATATCTATGGCTACACCTTC. Residues: CAWSVNIYGYTF.

The chain uses TRBV7-8 and TRBJ2-2; weak D call: TRBD2 (6 bases). The CDR3 length is 14 residues. The germline V gene has CDR1 SGHVS and CDR2 FQNEAQ. V shed 10 bases and J shed 3 bases, with 15 bases lying between them. CDR3 in amino acids: CAIPLGLHTGELFF. The CDR3 coding sequence is TGTGCCATCCCCCTGGGACTTCACACCGGGGAGCTGTTTTTT. The variable domain in full, with the rest retrieved from reference TRBV7-8 and TRBJ2-2, is GAGVSQSPRYKVAKRGQDVALRCDPISGHVSLFWYQQALGQGPEFLTYFQNEAQLDKSGLPSDRFFAERPEGSVSTLKIQRTQQEDSAVYLCAIPLGLHTGELFFGEGSRLTVL.

J is TRBJ1-1 and V is TRBV19, with D uncertain. There are 16 residues in the CDR3. Germline V gives CDR1 LNHDA, CDR2 SQIVND (reference sequence). Trimming stripped 0 bases from V and 3 bases from J, with 14 bases between. The CDR3 reads CASSIDREVRDTEAFF. Written as DNA, the CDR3 is TGTGCCAGTAGTATAGATCGGGAGGTTAGGGACACTGAAGCTTTCTTT.

This clone showed up just once. This chain links TRBV28 with TRBJ2-2; D gene unclear. The CDR3 contains 13 residues. Germline CDR1 is MDHEN and CDR2 is SYDVKM. The V and J ends lost 5 bases and 6 bases respectively, with 10 bases between them. CDR3 coding DNA: TGTGCCAGCAGTGTCCAGATGGCCGGGGAGCTGTTTTTT. Residues: CASSVQMAGELFF. The full variable domain, in which reference TRBV28 and TRBJ2-2 provide the parts outside the CDR3, is DVKVTQSSRYLVKRTGEKVFLECVQDMDHENMFWYRQDPGLGLRLIYFSYDVKMKEKGDIPEGYSVSREKKERFSLILESASTNQTSMYLCASSVQMAGELFFGEGSRLTVL.

The V and J genes are TRBV27 and TRBJ2-7; D uncertain. V was cut by 0 bases and J by 5 bases, with 8 bases left in between. CDR1 MNHEY and CDR2 SMNVEV come from the germline V gene (reference sequence). This CDR3 spans 13 amino acids. In DNA form, the CDR3 reads TGTGCCAGCAGTTTATCCCTCGGCGACGAGCAGTACTTC. It specifies CASSLSLGDEQYF.

The V call is TRBV27, the J call TRBJ2-7; 8 nucleotides line up with TRBD1. This CDR3 has 16 amino acids. Per the germline V gene, CDR1 is MNHEY and CDR2 is SMNVEV (reference sequence). V trimming: 0 bases; J trimming: 4 bases; junction bases outside the gene matches: 8. The CDR3 reads CASSLSGQGARYEQYF. CDR3 nucleotide sequence: TGTGCCAGCAGTTTATCGGGGCAGGGGGCGAGATACGAGCAGTACTTC.

This sequence joins TRBV7-9 and TRBJ2-7, with D uncertain. Germline V gene lookup returns CDR1 SEHNR and CDR2 FQNEAQ (reference sequence). The CDR3 contains 12 residues. Trimming removed 2 bases at V and 7 bases at J, with 9 bases between. The CDR3 nucleotides read TGTGCCAGCAGCTTATCCGTACTTGAGCAGTACTTC. Its translation is CASSLSVLEQYF.

The rearrangement joins TRBV28 to TRBJ2-7, with D perhaps given as TRBD1 or TRBD2 (5 bases each). The germline gives CDR1 MDHEN, CDR2 SYDVKM. With 5 bases removed from V and 6 bases from J, the gap between germline ends came to 11 bases. This CDR3 is built from 12 residues. Here the CDR3 DNA reads TGTGCCAGCAGTCTGGGGCTAGCCGAGCAGTACTTC. Translating gives CASSLGLAEQYF.

The chain recombines TRBV6-5 with TRBJ2-1; D not certain. The CDR3 covers 13 residues. Trimming stripped 2 bases from V and 3 bases from J, with 5 bases between. Germline V gene data show CDR1 as MNHEY and CDR2 as SVGAGI. The CDR3 loop is CASSYSDYNEQFF. The CDR3 bases are TGTGCCAGCAGTTACAGTGACTACAATGAGCAGTTCTTC.

The chain employs TRBV6-6 and TRBJ2-7; D is unresolved. Trimming left V 5 bases short and J 0 bases short, with 11 bases between. This CDR3 has 14 amino acids. Germline V gene sequence: CDR1 MNHNY, CDR2 SVGAGI (reference sequence). For the CDR3, the DNA is TGTGCCAGCAGTCCACTCGACCGCTCCTACGAGCAGTACTTC. Translated, it gives CASSPLDRSYEQYF.

The chain combines TRBV6-6 with TRBJ1-5; the match to TRBD1 covers 7 bases. The CDR3 loop spans 16 amino acids. The V segment lost 2 bases and the J segment 3 bases; nucleotides outside the gene matches: 7. Germline V gene lookup returns CDR1 MNHNY and CDR2 SVGAGI (reference sequence). As DNA, the CDR3 is TGTGCCAGCAGTTACCCAATACAGGGGAACAATCAGCCCCAGCATTTT. It is translated as CASSYPIQGNNQPQHF.

As regards this clone: The sample carries other DNA sequences with the same CDR3. The genes are TRBV6-5 and TRBJ2-1, with D unresolved. The V gene's germline CDR1 is MNHEY and CDR2 SVGAGI. The CDR3 runs 12 residues. V was clipped by 2 bases and J by 7 bases, with 6 bases between them. The CDR3 DNA is TGTGCCAGCAGTTACAGTGGAAATGAGCAGTTCTTC. Translation gives CASSYSGNEQFF.

The chain's CDR3 is CAGAQATNYGYTF. DNA for the CDR3: TGTGCCGGTGCGCAGGCAACTAACTATGGCTACACCTTC. This chain links TRBV28 with TRBJ1-2; D uncertain. The CDR3 contains 13 residues. V was pared by 11 bases and J by 0 bases, with 13 bases between. The germline V gene encodes CDR1 MDHEN and CDR2 SYDVKM.

The chain uses TRBV2 and TRBJ2-5; TRBD1 aligns across 7 bases. CDR3 size: 13 residues. V dropped 6 bases and J dropped 5; count of bases not matched to a gene: 6. Germline values: CDR1 SNHLY, CDR2 FYNNEI. The CDR3 nucleotides are TGTGCCAGCAGACCCGGGACAGTTGAGACCCAGTACTTC. It specifies CASRPGTVETQYF. The variable domain in full, with the rest retrieved from reference TRBV2 and TRBJ2-5, is EPEVTQTPSHQVTQMGQEVILRCVPISNHLYFYWYRQILGQKVEFLVSFYNNEISEKSEIFDDQFSVERPDGSNFTLKIRSTKLEDSAMYFCASRPGTVETQYFGPGTRLLVL.

The chain has TRBV5-1 and TRBJ1-1; D remains ambiguous. V was pared by 2 bases and J by 1 base, with 6 bases between. The CDR3 runs 13 residues. The germline gives CDR1 SGHRS, CDR2 YFSETQ. The CDR3 DNA is TGCGCCAGCAGCTTCACCCCGAACACTGAAGCTTTCTTT. Amino acids: CASSFTPNTEAFF.

For this clone: Different DNA sequences within this sample yield the same CDR3. The genes are TRBV6-5 and TRBJ2-1; no reliable D call. V was pared by 2 bases and J by 7 bases, with 6 bases between. Germline assignment: CDR1 MNHEY and CDR2 SVGAGI. CDR3 size: 12 residues. The CDR3 loop reads CASSYSGNEQFF. CDR3 DNA: TGTGCCAGCAGTTACAGTGGGAATGAGCAGTTCTTC.

The rearrangement links TRBV6-1 to TRBJ2-2; 9 bases are shared with TRBD1. CDR3 length: 15 amino acids. The germline CDR1 and CDR2 sequences are MNHNS and SASEGT. The ends lost 1 base at V and 3 bases at J; junction bases unmatched: 0. The CDR3 sequence: CASSEGTGDTGELFF. CDR3 DNA sequence: TGTGCCAGCAGTGAAGGGACAGGGGACACCGGGGAGCTGTTTTTT.

This clone is large (0.1 to 1%). The chain joins TRBV7-8 to TRBJ1-2; D may be TRBD1 (6 bases). Germline CDR1 SGHVS, CDR2 FQNEAQ. The CDR3 loop spans 13 amino acids. V was shortened by 6 bases and J by 3 bases, with 11 bases between the two germline ends. The CDR3 DNA reads as TGTGCCAGCAGACAGGGATCCCACTATGGCTACACCTTC. Translation gives CASRQGSHYGYTF. The whole variable domain, filled in from reference TRBV7-8 and TRBJ1-2, reads GAGVSQSPRYKVAKRGQDVALRCDPISGHVSLFWYQQALGQGPEFLTYFQNEAQLDKSGLPSDRFFAERPEGSVSTLKIQRTQQEDSAVYLCASRQGSHYGYTFGSGTRLTVV.

The CDR3 DNA is TGCGCCAGCAGCCAAGGACGAGCAACAACTAATGAAAAACTGTTTTTT. Protein product: CASSQGRATTNEKLFF. The chain joins TRBV4-3 to TRBJ1-4; no clear D gene. The CDR3 runs to 16 residues. Deletions cut 1 base from V and 0 bases from J, with 9 bases between. Germline CDR1 reads LGHNA; CDR2 reads YSLEER.

This chain links TRBV12-5 with TRBJ2-3; D remains unclear. The germline V and J ends were trimmed by 1 base and 6 bases, with 2 bases remaining between them. Germline V lookup: CDR1 LGHNT, CDR2 FRNRAP. The CDR3 covers 11 residues. In DNA, the CDR3 is TGTGCTAGTGGTTTGGGGGATACGCAGTATTTT. It is translated as CASGLGDTQYF.

This clone was seen just once. The gene calls are TRBV27 and TRBJ2-5, with TRBD2 as a possible D gene (5 bases). Matching the DNA end better, TRBJ2-7 makes the J call doubtful. This CDR3 comprises 16 residues. Germline assignment: CDR1 MNHEY and CDR2 SMNVEV (reference sequence). The CDR3 DNA follows: TGTGCCAGCAGTTTAACCTCGACCGGGAACTTCTACGAGCAGTACTTC. This codes for CASSLTSTGNFYEQYF.

This chain links TRBV7-8 with TRBJ2-3; 7 bases match TRBD1. CDR1 is SGHVS and CDR2 is FQNEAQ in the germline V gene. Unmatched junction bases numbered 13, after V lost 5 bases and J lost 5 bases. The CDR3 is 16 amino acids. The CDR3: CASSRRGGGGKDTQYF. In DNA form, the CDR3 reads TGTGCCAGCAGCCGCAGAGGGGGCGGTGGGAAAGATACGCAGTATTTT.

The rearrangement uses TRBV4-1 and TRBJ2-3; D could derive from TRBD1 or TRBD2 (5 bases each). CDR1 is MGHRA, CDR2 YSYEKL, per germline. The CDR3 is 18 residues long. Trimming shortened V by 1 base and J by 4 bases, and 21 bases separated the two germline ends. CDR3 region: CASSQGGGFGMGADTQYF. DNA for the CDR3: TGCGCCAGCAGCCAAGGGGGCGGTTTCGGGATGGGGGCAGATACGCAGTATTTT.

This chain uses TRBV15 with TRBJ2-5; D gene ambiguous. Germline-derived CDR1 and CDR2 are LNHNV and YYDKDF (reference sequence). V gave up 1 base and J gave up 1 base, with 7 bases separating them. The CDR3 length is 14 residues. The chain's CDR3 is CATSRGRLQETQYF. The CDR3 coding sequence is TGTGCCACCAGCAGAGGCAGACTCCAAGAGACCCAGTACTTC.

The chain combines TRBV7-2 with TRBJ2-5, with TRBD1 identical over 8 bases. The CDR3 is made up of 18 amino acids. Germline-derived CDR1 and CDR2 are SGHTA and FQGNSA. The trim removed 5 bases at V and 5 bases at J, leaving 19 bases unmatched. CDR3 amino acids: CASSPLVDRALRRETQYF. The DNA for the CDR3 is TGTGCCAGCAGCCCGTTGGTGGACAGGGCGCTAAGACGGGAGACCCAGTACTTC. The whole variable domain, filled in from reference TRBV7-2 and TRBJ2-5, reads GAGVSQSPSNKVTEKGKDVELRCDPISGHTALYWYRQSLGQGLEFLIYFQGNSAPDKSGLPSDRFSAERTGGSVSTLTIQRTQQEDSAVYLCASSPLVDRALRRETQYFGPGTRLLVL.

The V call is TRBV4-3, the J call TRBJ1-3; no definite D call. The ends were cut back, 0 bases at V and 2 bases at J, with 17 bases in the middle. The CDR3 sequence is 18 residues long. The V gene's germline CDR1 is LGHNA and CDR2 YSLEER. CDR3 nucleotide sequence: TGCGCCAGCAGCCAAGATTCCTTACCTGTGCTTGCTGGAAACACCATATATTTT. Its protein product is CASSQDSLPVLAGNTIYF.

This clone was recorded once. This chain connects TRBV11-2 to TRBJ2-7; D not certain. The germline V gene has CDR1 SGHAT and CDR2 FQNNGV. Trimming stripped 5 bases from V and 3 bases from J, with 14 bases between. The CDR3 is 14 residues long. CDR3 sequence: CASSPDLGFYEQYF. The CDR3 coding sequence is TGTGCCAGCAGCCCCGATCTGGGCTTCTACGAGCAGTACTTC.

The CDR3 nucleotides read TGTGCCAGCAGCTTAGTACGGGGGGGCCAGGAAAGCTACACCTTC. This sequence encodes CASSLVRGGQESYTF. The chain recombines TRBV7-9 with TRBJ1-2, with TRBD1 as a possible D gene (6 bases). The ends were cut back, 1 base at V and 9 bases at J, with 18 bases in the middle. In germline, CDR1 is SEHNR, CDR2 FQNEAQ (reference sequence). The CDR3 has 15 residues.

V is TRBV5-1 and J is TRBJ2-1, with no clear D. CDR1 SGHRS and CDR2 YFSETQ come from the germline V gene. V was trimmed by 1 base and J by 2 bases, leaving 13 bases between them. The CDR3 length is 16 residues. The CDR3 coding sequence is TGCGCCAGCAGCTTGATCCAGCAGAGTCCCTACAATGAGCAGTTCTTC. Translation: CASSLIQQSPYNEQFF.

The chain combines TRBV4-3 with TRBJ1-1, with 7 positions matching TRBD1. This CDR3 contains 13 residues. V dropped 4 bases and J dropped 5; count of bases not matched to a gene: 4. CDR1 is LGHNA, CDR2 YSLEER, per germline. The DNA for the CDR3 is TGCGCCAGCAGCCCCCAACAGGGGACTGAAGCTTTCTTT. It encodes CASSPQQGTEAFF.

V is TRBV13 and J is TRBJ2-7; no clear D. The CDR3 is 11 residues long. CDR1 and CDR2 (germline): PRHDT, FYEKMQ (reference sequence). The germline V and J ends were trimmed by 0 bases and 4 bases, with 1 base remaining between them. The DNA of the CDR3 is TGTGCCAGCAGCTTAGGGTACGAGCAGTACTTC. It yields the protein CASSLGYEQYF. Using reference TRBV13 and TRBJ2-7 for the parts outside the CDR3, the full variable domain is AAGVIQSPRHLIKEKRETATLKCYPIPRHDTVYWYQQGPGQDPQFLISFYEKMQSDKGSIPDRFSAQQFSDYHSELNMSSLELGDSALYFCASSLGYEQYFGPGTRLTVT.